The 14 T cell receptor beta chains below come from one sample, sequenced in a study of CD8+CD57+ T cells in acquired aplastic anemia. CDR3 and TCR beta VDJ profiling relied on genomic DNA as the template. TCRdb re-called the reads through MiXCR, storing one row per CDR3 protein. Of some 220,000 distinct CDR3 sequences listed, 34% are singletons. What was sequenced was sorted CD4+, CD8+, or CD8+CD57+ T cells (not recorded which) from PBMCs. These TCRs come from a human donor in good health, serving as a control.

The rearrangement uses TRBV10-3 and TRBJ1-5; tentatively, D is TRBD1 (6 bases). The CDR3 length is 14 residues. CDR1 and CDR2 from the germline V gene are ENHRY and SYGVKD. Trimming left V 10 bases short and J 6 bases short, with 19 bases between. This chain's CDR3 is CASRAGVGGQPQHF. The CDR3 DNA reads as TGTGCCAGCAGAGCAGGGGTTGGGGGTCAGCCCCAGCATTTT.

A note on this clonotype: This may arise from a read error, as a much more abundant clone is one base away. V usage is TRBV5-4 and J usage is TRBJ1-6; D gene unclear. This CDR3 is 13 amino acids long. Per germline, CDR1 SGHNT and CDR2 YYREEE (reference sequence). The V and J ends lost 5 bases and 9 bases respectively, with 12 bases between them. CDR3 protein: CASRVLDSSPLHF. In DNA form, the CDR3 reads TGTGCCAGCAGAGTTTTGGATAGTTCACCCCTCCACTTT.

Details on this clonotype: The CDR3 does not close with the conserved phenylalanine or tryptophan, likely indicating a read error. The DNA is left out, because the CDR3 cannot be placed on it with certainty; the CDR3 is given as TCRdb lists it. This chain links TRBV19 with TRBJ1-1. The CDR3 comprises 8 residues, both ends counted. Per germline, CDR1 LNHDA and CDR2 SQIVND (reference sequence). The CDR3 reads CASSRANY.

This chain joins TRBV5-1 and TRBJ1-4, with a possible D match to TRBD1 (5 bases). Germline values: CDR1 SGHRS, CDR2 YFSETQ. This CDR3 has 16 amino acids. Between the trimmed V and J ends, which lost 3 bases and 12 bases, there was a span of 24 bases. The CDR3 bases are TGCGCCAGCAGCTCGGACCCCCAGAGGGGTGGCGAAGAACTGTTTTTT. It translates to CASSSDPQRGGEELFF.

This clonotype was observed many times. CDR3 sequence reads: CASSTGGVSTGELFF. CDR3 sequence (DNA): TGTGCCAGCAGTACAGGGGGCGTTAGCACCGGGGAGCTGTTTTTT. The chain recombines TRBV6-1 with TRBJ2-2, with 9 positions matching TRBD1. CDR1 and CDR2 (germline): MNHNS, SASEGT. The V segment lost 5 bases and the J segment 4 bases; nucleotides outside the gene matches: 5. The CDR3 length is 15 residues.

The CDR3 sequence is CASRQPRGTDTQYF. The CDR3 region has the DNA TGTGCCAGCAGACAACCCCGGGGCACAGATACGCAGTATTTT. This chain links TRBV7-9 with TRBJ2-3; unclear D gene. The germline V gene has CDR1 SEHNR and CDR2 FQNEAQ (reference sequence). CDR3 length equals 14 residues. Trimming shortened V by 6 bases and J by 1 base, and 11 bases separated the two germline ends.

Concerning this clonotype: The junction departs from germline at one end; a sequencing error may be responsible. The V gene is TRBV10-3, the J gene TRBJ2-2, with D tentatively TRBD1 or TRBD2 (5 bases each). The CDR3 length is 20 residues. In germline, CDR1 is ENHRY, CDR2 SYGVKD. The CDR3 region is CAISEPGLHRDRDSTGELFF. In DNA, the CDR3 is TGTGCCATCAGTGAGCCCGGACTCCACCGGGACCGCGATTCCACCGGGGAGCTGTTCTTT.

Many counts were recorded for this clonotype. The CDR3 spells CASSLSGSPLHF. In DNA form, the CDR3 reads TGTGCCAGCAGTTTATCTGGTTCACCCCTCCACTTT. The chain joins TRBV12-3 or TRBV12-4 to TRBJ1-6; D not certain. The V and J ends lost 2 bases and 9 bases respectively, with 5 bases between them. The length of the CDR3 is 12 residues.

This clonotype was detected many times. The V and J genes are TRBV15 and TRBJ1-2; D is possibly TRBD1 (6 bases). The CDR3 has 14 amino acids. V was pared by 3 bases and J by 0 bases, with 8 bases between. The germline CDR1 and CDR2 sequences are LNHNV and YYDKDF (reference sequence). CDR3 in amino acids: CATSSWTANYGYTF. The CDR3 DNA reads TGTGCCACCAGCAGTTGGACAGCTAACTATGGCTACACCTTC. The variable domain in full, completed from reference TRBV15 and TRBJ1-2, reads DAMVIQNPRYQVTQFGKPVTLSCSQTLNHNVMYWYQQKSSQAPKLLFHYYDKDFNNEADTPDNFQSRRPNTSFCFLDIRSPGLGDTAMYLCATSSWTANYGYTFGSGTRLTVV.

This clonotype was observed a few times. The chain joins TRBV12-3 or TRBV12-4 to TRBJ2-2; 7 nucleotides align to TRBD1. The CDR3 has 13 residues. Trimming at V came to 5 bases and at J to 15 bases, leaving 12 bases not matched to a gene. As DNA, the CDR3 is TGTGCCAGCAGTGACTCTCGACAGGGAAGAATGTTTTTT. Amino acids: CASSDSRQGRMFF.

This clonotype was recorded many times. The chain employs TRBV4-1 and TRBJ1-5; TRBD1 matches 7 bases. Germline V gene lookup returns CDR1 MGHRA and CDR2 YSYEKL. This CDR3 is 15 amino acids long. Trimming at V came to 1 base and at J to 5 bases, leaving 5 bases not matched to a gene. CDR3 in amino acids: CASSQGVRGDQPQHF. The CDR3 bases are TGCGCCAGCAGCCAAGGCGTCAGGGGGGATCAGCCCCAGCATTTT.

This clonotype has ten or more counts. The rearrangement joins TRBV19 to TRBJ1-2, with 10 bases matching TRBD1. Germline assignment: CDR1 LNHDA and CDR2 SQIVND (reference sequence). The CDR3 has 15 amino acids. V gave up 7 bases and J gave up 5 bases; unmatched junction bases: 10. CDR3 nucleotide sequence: TGTGCCAGTACCCTCTCGACAGGGGGCGCTTATGGCTACACCTTC. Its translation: CASTLSTGGAYGYTF.

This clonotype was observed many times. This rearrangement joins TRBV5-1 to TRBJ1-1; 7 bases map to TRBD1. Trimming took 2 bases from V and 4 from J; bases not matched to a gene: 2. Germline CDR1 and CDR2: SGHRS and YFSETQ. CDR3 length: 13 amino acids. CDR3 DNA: TGCGCCAGCAGCTTCGGACAGGCCACTGAAGCTTTCTTT. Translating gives CASSFGQATEAFF.

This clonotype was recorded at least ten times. CDR3 sequence reads: CAIRGGGDWGQDNTEAFF. The CDR3 DNA sequence: TGTGCCATCAGAGGGGGGGGAGATTGGGGACAGGATAACACTGAAGCTTTCTTT. The chain links TRBV10-3 to TRBJ1-1; 8 bases are shared with TRBD1. Germline values: CDR1 ENHRY, CDR2 SYGVKD. This CDR3 region has 18 residues. The ends lost 6 bases at V and 2 bases at J; junction bases unmatched: 17.